The rows below give T cell receptor beta chains drawn from one sample of a study of CD8+ T cells in alopecia areata. Produced via immunoSEQ multiplex PCR; TCRdb's table is partial and in-frame only. Among around 190,000 clones listed, about 56% were seen once. Sequenced material: CD8+ T cells sorted from blood. All receptors come from a human donor in good health. Both conserved end residues are part of each CDR3. The order of the fields is V gene, D gene, CDR3 protein. The D gene is left open where the match is weak.

>TRBV7-6|-
CASSSTQNSPLHF
>TRBV19|-
CASSIINYGYTF
>TRBV25-1|TRBD1
CASRAGTGNEAFF
>TRBV29-1|-
CSVEKTYYNEQFF
>TRBV6-8|-
CASTIPLAYEQYF
>TRBV9|-
CASSGGRAGNTIYF
>TRBV2|TRBD1
CARDRGEETQYF
>TRBV5-1|TRBD2
CASSLPAAGEGTYEQYF
>TRBV2|-
CASSEWAGDNEQYF
>TRBV5-4|-
CASSRIAVQTDTQYF
>TRBV7-9|TRBD1
CASSFGGTGKDGYTF
>TRBV25-1|-
CASSEGRDTQYF
>TRBV27|-
CASSSFGNTEAFF
>TRBV7-8|-
CASSLSLFREKGDGYTF
>TRBV25-1|-
CASSGPSSGGEAFF
>TRBV29-1|-
CSVPSYLEQFF
>TRBV29-1|-
CSVEGWGASETQYF
>TRBV29-1|TRBD1
CSATGGGF
>TRBV7-2|-
CASPIPLPGANVLTF
>TRBV29-1|-
CSVEDRDSSYEQYF
>TRBV7-9|-
CASSREQFF
>TRBV6-4|-
CASSDHKSADTQYF
>TRBV9|TRBD1
CASSPRTGVDGYTF
>TRBV6-5|-
CASSTPRGDTEAFF
>TRBV30|-
CAWSKGLYEQYF
>TRBV6-5|TRBD1
CASSFTGEGDGAFF
>TRBV2|-
CASRVDSPLHF
>TRBV28|-
CASSLEGDPNSPLHF
>TRBV5-4|-
CASSASGPGYGYTF
>TRBV7-2|TRBD1
CASSQLTGGAVGELFF
>TRBV6-4|-
CASSDSDRPGDTQYF
>TRBV27|-
CASSLRASRVSYEQYF
>TRBV4-1|-
CASSQRGKGPSPLHF
>TRBV5-6|TRBD1
CASSARRQGGYEQYF
>TRBV4-1|-
CASSLPGYQETQYF
>TRBV5-1|TRBD1
CASSVSGTGDYGYTF
>TRBV5-6|TRBD1
CASSPQQGPYIYGYTF
>TRBV23-1|-
CASSQSSRPVYNSPLHF
>TRBV5-4|TRBD2
CASSLVSGGTDTQYF
>TRBV29-1|-
CSVEDLIGKGNEQFF
>TRBV6-1|-
CASRVSYEQYF
>TRBV2|-
CASSSRQASTDTQYF
>TRBV9|-
CASSPTDAGALQAYNEQFF